This TCR beta chain was captured in a study of cytomegalovirus exposure and HLA in healthy donors (dated by TCRdb to the late 2010s). Some background on the complete study: In an earlier analysis of under 750 of the donors, around 300 Gb of sequence data and 100 million or so unique TCR beta sequences from about 180 million T cells were reported. The study aimed to test whether signatures of past pathogen exposure could be identified by cataloging public T cell receptors. An early release covering roughly 600 HLA-typed donors comprised approximately 300 gigabases of sequencing data and approximately 80 million unique TCR sequences. Rather than using new phenotypic data, the later analysis identified candidate immune exposures from TCR beta sequences and from how often those sequences occurred across donors. A later analysis re-examined previously published TCR beta repertoires from more than 600 donors and added high-resolution HLA genotyping to investigate patterns of TCR occurrence. Among the roughly 370 genotyped donors, around 79% belonged to the genetic ancestry cluster associated with self-reported Caucasian donors. Donor age, sex, ethnicity and CMV serostatus were compiled together with the repertoire data. A separate validation cohort of roughly 130 different subjects was used in addition to the approximately 700-subject first cohort. Among roughly 400 genotyped donors of the cohort, an average of about 220,000 unique TCR beta nucleotide sequences was sequenced per donor, of which 15% to 20% were non-productive. Typing coverage differed by locus: A, B, C, DRB1 and DQB1 were typed in about 620-640 donors, DQA1 in about 560, DPA1 in around 600, and DPB1 in 450 to 490. To predict cytomegalovirus infection status, the study brought together high-throughput TCR immunosequencing, statistical association of individual TCRs with disease status, and machine learning. Class I and class II HLA loci were covered by the typing at four-digit resolution. Using immunosequencing, the study profiled T cell repertoires from fewer than 850 subjects and related those repertoires to cytomegalovirus serostatus. Every repertoire in the discovery cohort had been generated on one and the same sequencing platform. Roughly five DR-DQ haplotypes were treated as single units for association and clustering because of strong linkage in the cohort. A later genetic analysis used genome-wide SNP genotypes for about 55% of the 666 donors, treating that subset as a discovery cohort. To decide whether each TCR beta V gene segment behaved as functional or pseudogenic, an earlier analysis of approximately 600 of the donors relied on high-throughput TCR beta sequencing.

Summary of the overall study and its limitations: In a later analysis, TCR association rates were found to vary across HLA loci, with the most associated TCRs seen for DRB1 alleles and the fewest for HLA-C alleles. Only TCR beta chains were sequenced in this cohort, and the absence of alpha or paired-chain data limited detectable features. Immune exposure information for the cohort was limited to CMV serostatus. The study listed 164 TCR beta chains as associated with cytomegalovirus. Cytomegalovirus status was reported to be diagnosed by the classifier with high specificity and sensitivity in both the original and validation cohorts. A later genetic analysis associated a missense DCLRE1C variant with V-gene and J-gene trimming of TCR beta chains, and an independent cohort replicated the association. Because counts were too low, roughly 18 rarely observed V segments, including chromosome 9 orphons, were left out of the earlier analysis of some 600 of the donors. Some IMGT-functional V segments, including TRBV6-2 and TRBV6-3, could not be distinguished by the 87-base-pair reads and were therefore excluded. A cluster of highly shared sequence variants was judged likely to be a technical artifact of the sequencing pipeline. Because some donors lacked HLA typing at each locus, the association tests relied only on the typed subset. At a false discovery rate of 0.05, a later analysis linked some 17,000 TCR beta sequences to specific HLA alleles. In a later analysis, several top co-occurrence clusters were reported to appear linked to parvovirus B19, influenza, CMV and Epstein-Barr virus. When HLA alleles, especially DR and DQ, strongly co-occurred, attributing TCR associations to individual alleles was difficult. Compared with the roughly 710-donor mean, donors in an Asian-associated ancestry cluster had fewer N-insertions in productive TCRs, according to a later genetic analysis. A further reported finding was that TCR beta sequences accurately predicted the HLA-A and HLA-B alleles for most subjects in the first cohort. It was suggested by the authors that the approach could potentially be generalized to other disease states and immunological phenotypes. Roughly uniform sequencing depth across donors was assumed in presence/absence analyses, although this assumption may not hold. While some public TCRs were present in many individuals, most TCR sequences turned up only very rarely across donors. In a later analysis, HLA-associated TCR beta chains were found to be more clonally expanded and to have lower generation probabilities than equally common non-associated chains. Three of the identified cytomegalovirus-associated TCR beta chains were confirmed in vitro to be specific for cytomegalovirus antigens. According to a later analysis, most CMV-associated TCR beta chains appeared to be HLA-restricted, and the HLA associations seemed to be driven largely by CMV exposure. An earlier analysis of 450 to 750 of the donors showed that most TCR beta V segments appeared in productive rearrangements either about 90% or about 30% of the time, which broadly matched IMGT annotations. Linkage disequilibrium might explain the correlated functional status among segregating V segments, but an unknown experimental factor could not be ruled out.

The library was obtained by the immunoSEQ multiplex PCR assay. A mixture of 60 forward primers for TCR Vbeta segments and 13 reverse primers for TCR Jbeta segments was used in the multiplex PCR. The CDR3 region of rearranged TCR beta genes was amplified from genomic DNA by a multiplex PCR assay. The Illumina HiSeq System was used to sequence the amplified TCR beta libraries as 87-base-pair reads. The published analysis was carried out like this. A later analysis counted about 76 million unique TCR beta chains across the 500 to 850 repertoires, and around 12 million of these chains were shared by at least two donors. Raw reads were error-corrected and collapsed into unique sequences with a nearest-neighbor algorithm that merged closely related sequences to remove PCR and sequencing errors. Alignment of CDR3 sequences to IMGT reference sequences was used to assign V, D and J gene segments. For a sequence to be retained, at least a six-nucleotide match to both a V gene segment and a J gene segment was required. A rearrangement was called productive if the CDR3 had no stop codons and remained in frame with V and J, and every other rearrangement was called non-productive. CDR3 was defined according to IMGT convention as the region running from the second conserved V-encoded cysteine to the conserved J-encoded phenylalanine. In an earlier analysis of around 640 of the donors, sequences lacking an unambiguous match to a single V gene segment were excluded. In an earlier analysis of approximately 550 of the donors, V segments were called functional above 56.7% productive rearrangements and were called segregating when the between-donor standard deviation exceeded 5%. To diagnose cytomegalovirus status from the catalog of TCR beta chain sequences, a statistical classification framework was built. In a later analysis, TCR nucleotide sequences were compared against IMGT/GENE-DB human TR gene sequences so that V and J genes could be assigned. A later analysis assigned CDR3 sequences and most-parsimonious VDJ recombination scenarios with the TCRdist pipeline. In a later analysis, each TCR beta chain was defined by its CDR3 amino acid sequence together with its V-gene family, and reads without a unique V-gene family were excluded. In a later analysis, around 650 highly shared, low-generation-probability nucleotide sequences were removed to address suspected cross-contamination and a sequencing artifact. For each public chain, a later analysis derived a clonal expansion index from normalized ranks of inferred template counts within each repertoire. In a later analysis, generation probabilities were computed using a VDJ recombination model fitted to out-of-frame rearrangements, and the results were checked against IGoR. In a later analysis, hypergeometric tests were used to score TCR-TCR, TCR-HLA and TCR-CMV co-occurrence, with a repertoire-size bias correction applied to TCR pairs. To estimate false discovery rates, a later analysis permuted the HLA or CMV assignments 20 times. In a later analysis, co-occurring TCRs were grouped using DBSCAN, with TCRdist sequence similarity added in when clustering inside HLA-allele-positive subsets. For co-occurrence clustering, repertoires with fewer than 30,000 or more than 120,000 public chains were excluded, along with four or five repertoires with anomalous nucleotide sharing. TCRdb retrieved this table from immuneACCESS and kept in-frame rearrangements only. Not all clones are present; in checked studies, unresolved V genes account for under half, and no reason is known for the remainder. V and J calls and clone size are given by that table; D and trimming were obtained from the DNA. The sample includes about 120,000 clones, with 81% observed a single time. Clones ranked in the top ten supply around 2.3% of the sample.

According to the germline V gene, CDR1 reads SGHAT and CDR2 reads FQNNGV. The CDR3 runs 16 amino acids, cysteine and phenylalanine included. Only CDR3 DNA remains: 48 bases, in frame from the first base. Trimming removed 1 base from V and 1 base from J; the gene matches leave 4 bases unexplained. Regarding this clone: What antigen it recognizes has not been identified. Base qualities are not recorded, but no much larger clone differs from it by a single base.

The cohort consisted of 650 to 700 healthy bone marrow donors. At the time of sampling, all cohort members were nominally healthy, though unrecorded immune exposures were likely present. The donor tested CMV seronegative, placing the donor among the 350 to 400 seronegative members of the cohort. Each donor provided a peripheral blood sample, and peripheral blood mononuclear cells were used for TCR beta sequencing. Genomic DNA extraction from the blood cell samples was performed with the Qiagen DNeasy Blood Extraction Kit. This TCR was recovered from a woman aged 40 to 49 in good health and CMV-seronegative. The sequence is built from TRBV11-2 and TRBJ1-1, with 9 bases in between that match TRBD1. Material for sequencing was PBMCs. The sequenced DNA: TGTGCCAGCAGCTTAGGTGGGACAGGGAGGAACACTGAAGCTTTCTTT. Its product reads: CASSLGGTGRNTEAFF.